This entry is about one TCR beta chain. The antigen is undetermined. This entry is derived from a study of cytomegalovirus exposure and HLA in healthy donors. About the research overall: Counted in an early data release were about 85 million unique TCRs from HLA-typed donors. Study findings and constraints: Researchers reported in a later analysis that common viral pathogens appeared linked to several top clusters. Near-uniform donor sequencing depth was presumed by presence/absence analyses. A reported reduction in N-insertions relative to the roughly 670-donor mean was seen in an Asian-associated ancestry cluster in a later analysis.

The germline V and J ends were trimmed by 5 bases and 3 bases, with 16 bases remaining between them. Per germline, CDR1 SGHRS and CDR2 YFSETQ. The length of the CDR3 is 15 residues. The PCR made use of 60 Vbeta and 13 Jbeta primers. The data were produced by immunoSEQ multiplex PCR, yet TCRdb's version contains in-frame clones alone and is incomplete. The repertoire has about 120,000 clones, about 60% of them found once; the top ten carry over 2%. V usage is TRBV5-1 and J usage is TRBJ2-3; D perhaps matches TRBD2 (5 bases). The origin of this receptor is a woman aged 25 to 39 in good health and CMV-seronegative. The sequenced sample was PBMCs. The CDR3 region has the DNA TGCGCCAGCAGGCCGGGGAGTAGCCCTACAGATACGCAGTATTTT. This encodes CASRPGSSPTDTQYF.